The subject of this entry is one TCR beta chain. Each recovered donor of Cohort 3 presented with two negative PCRs, clearance, or symptom resolution. As processed by the authors: Reference gene primer amplification gave nucleated cell count estimates. Repertoires were generated with immunoSEQ multiplex PCR, while TCRdb's copy carries only in-frame clones and drops some. The DNA was the basis for D and trimming; V, J and clone size are from that table. Of some 150,000 clones listed, roughly three quarters were seen once; the top ten hold approximately 6%. This sample is drawn from a study of blood T cell repertoires in COVID-19. Trimming removed 4 bases at V and 2 bases at J, with 9 bases between. The CDR3 loop spans 13 amino acids. CDR1 and CDR2 from the germline V gene are SGHRS and YFSETQ.

Sample: PBMCs or T cells enriched from blood (not recorded which). The sequence came from a woman aged 45-65 years who had recovered from COVID-19. The gene calls are TRBV5-1 and TRBJ1-2; D unclear. The CDR3 region has the DNA TGCGCCAGCAGCGAAGGGAGGAACTATGGCTACACCTTC. It encodes CASSEGRNYGYTF. The whole variable domain, filled in from reference TRBV5-1 and TRBJ1-2, reads KAGVTQTPRYLIKTRGQQVTLSCSPISGHRSVSWYQQTPGQGLQFLFEYFSETQRNKGNFPGRFSGRQFSNSRSEMNVSTLELGDSALYLCASSEGRNYGYTFGSGTRLTVV.